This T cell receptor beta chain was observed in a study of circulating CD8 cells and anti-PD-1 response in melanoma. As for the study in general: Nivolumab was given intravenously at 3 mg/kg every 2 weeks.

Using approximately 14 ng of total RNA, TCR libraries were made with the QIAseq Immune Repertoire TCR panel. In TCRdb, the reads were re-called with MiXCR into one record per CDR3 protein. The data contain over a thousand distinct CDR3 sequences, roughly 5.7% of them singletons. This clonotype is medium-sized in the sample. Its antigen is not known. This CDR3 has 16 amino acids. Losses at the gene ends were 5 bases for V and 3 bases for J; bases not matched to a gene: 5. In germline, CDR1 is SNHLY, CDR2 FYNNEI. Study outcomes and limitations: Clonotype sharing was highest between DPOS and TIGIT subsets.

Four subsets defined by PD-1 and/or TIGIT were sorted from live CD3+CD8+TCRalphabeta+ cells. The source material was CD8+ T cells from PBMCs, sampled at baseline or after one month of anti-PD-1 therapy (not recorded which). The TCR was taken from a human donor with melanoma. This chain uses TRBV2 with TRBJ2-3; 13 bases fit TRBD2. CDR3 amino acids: CASSSGTSGVTDTQYF. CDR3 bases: TGTGCCAGCAGTTCCGGGACTAGCGGGGTGACAGATACGCAGTATTTT.